These 10 T cell receptor beta chains were all obtained from the same sample, sequenced in a study of CD8 T cells in Susac syndrome. The RNA input was roughly 0.45 to 1 ug, and it was reverse transcribed with random hexamers. MiXCR, run by TCRdb on the immunoSEQ multiplex PCR reads, gives a single entry per CDR3 protein. The sample includes about 210,000 distinct CDR3 sequences, about 95% seen only once; the top ten take around 0.15%. The sample taken for sequencing was CD4+ T cells from PBMCs. These receptors originate from a human donor with Susac syndrome.

The gene calls are TRBV7-2 and TRBJ2-7; tentatively, D is TRBD2 (5 bases). The CDR3 is made up of 14 amino acids. Trimming left V 1 base short and J 7 bases short, with 14 bases between. CDR1 SGHTA and CDR2 FQGNSA come from the germline V gene. The CDR3 DNA sequence: TGTGCCAGCAGCTTAGGACTCGAGGGTGCGGAGCAGTACTTC. Protein: CASSLGLEGAEQYF.

The gene calls are TRBV7-9 and TRBJ1-2; 8 nucleotides line up with TRBD1. The V and J ends lost 5 bases and 10 bases, in that order; junction bases with no gene match: 6. Germline V CDR1 and CDR2: SEHNR, FQNEAQ (reference sequence). CDR3 length equals 12 residues. The CDR3 protein is CASSPWTGLYTF. The DNA of the CDR3 is TGTGCCAGCAGCCCGTGGACAGGGCTCTACACCTTC.

This clonotype was recorded a few times. The V and J genes are TRBV11-2 and TRBJ2-1, with D unclear. This CDR3 spans 14 amino acids. V dropped 0 bases and J dropped 7 bases, with 10 bases sitting between them. Germline CDR1 SGHAT, CDR2 FQNNGV. CDR3 loop: CASSLEWIMNEQFF. As DNA, the CDR3 is TGTGCCAGCAGCTTAGAATGGATTATGAATGAGCAGTTCTTC. The variable domain in full, with the rest retrieved from reference TRBV11-2 and TRBJ2-1, is EAGVAQSPRYKIIEKRQSVAFWCNPISGHATLYWYQQILGQGPKLLIQFQNNGVVDDSQLPKDRFSAERLKGVDSTLKIQPAKLEDSAVYLCASSLEWIMNEQFFGPGTRLTVL.

The chain links TRBV7-9 to TRBJ1-6; D is undetermined. Germline loops: CDR1 SEHNR, CDR2 FQNEAQ (reference sequence). The CDR3 has 12 residues. Trimming took off 8 bases at V and 6 bases at J, with 8 bases between the two ends. The CDR3 DNA follows: TGTGCCAGCGGCCACGTTAATTCACCCCTCCACTTT. Its protein product is CASGHVNSPLHF.

The chain combines TRBV9 with TRBJ1-1, with 7 bases that match TRBD1. CDR1 is SGDLS and CDR2 is YYNGEE in the germline V gene. With V trimmed by 0 bases and J by 7 bases, 6 bases remained unmatched. This CDR3 contains 14 residues. DNA of the CDR3: TGTGCCAGCAGCGTAGGGCCGGACAGGAATGAAGCTTTCTTT. This translates into CASSVGPDRNEAFF.

The chain employs TRBV19 and TRBJ1-2; 7 bases align to TRBD1. The ends lost 5 bases at V and 3 bases at J; junction bases unmatched: 3. Germline values: CDR1 LNHDA, CDR2 SQIVND (reference sequence). The CDR3 runs to 13 residues. The CDR3 region has the DNA TGTGCCAGTAGTCAAACAGGGGACTATGGCTACACCTTC. Translating it yields CASSQTGDYGYTF.

The gene calls are TRBV3-1 and TRBJ1-1, with D tentatively TRBD1 (5 bases). This CDR3 has 14 amino acids. Trimming pared 2 bases from V and 4 bases from J, leaving 11 bases between. Germline V lookup: CDR1 LGHDT, CDR2 YNNKEL (reference sequence). The CDR3, as DNA: TGTGCCAGCAGCCAATTTCAGGGATTCACTGAAGCTTTCTTT. Its translation: CASSQFQGFTEAFF.

The chain has TRBV29-1 and TRBJ2-2; D might be TRBD1 or TRBD2, each matching 5 bases. Germline assignment: CDR1 SQVTM and CDR2 ANQGSEA. Trimming shortened V by 6 bases and J by 2 bases, and 16 bases separated the two germline ends. This CDR3 is built from 15 residues. CDR3 sequence (DNA): TGCAGCGTAACCGGGACGGCACCTAACACCGGGGAGCTGTTTTTT. Amino acids: CSVTGTAPNTGELFF.

The chain joins TRBV29-1 to TRBJ1-3, with D hard to call. V dropped 4 bases and J dropped 3 bases, with 13 bases sitting between them. This CDR3 spans 14 amino acids. Germline V gene lookup returns CDR1 SQVTM and CDR2 ANQGSEA. CDR3 residues: CSVGGQSDGNTIYF. The CDR3 coding sequence is TGCAGCGTTGGAGGCCAAAGCGATGGAAACACCATATATTTT.

The chain has TRBV12-3 or TRBV12-4 and TRBJ2-7, with D unresolved. The CDR3 spans 15 residues. The V gene lost 6 bases and the J gene lost 0 bases, with 15 bases spanning the gap. This CDR3 reads CASSPTDAYSYEQYF. The CDR3 DNA sequence: TGTGCCAGCAGCCCCACGGACGCCTACTCCTACGAGCAGTACTTC.